The 21 T cell receptor beta chains reported below all come from one sample, sequenced in a study of post-analysis software for immune sequencing data (dated by TCRdb to about 2015). Libraries came from PCR. The sequencing machine was an Illumina HiSeq 2500. To reduce PCR and sequencing biases, unique molecular identifiers were built into the TCR beta cDNA libraries. In-frame beta chains were kept once TCRdb had trimmed the public reads at Q25 with fastp and called clones with MiXCR. Each entry is one CDR3 protein sequence, shown with its most common DNA and genes. Within this sample are roughly 800,000 distinct CDR3 sequences, with around 45% of them counted one time only. Roughly 4.4% of the sample is held by the ten biggest clonotypes. Antigen specificity for these receptors is unknown. Study-level results and caveats: About five TRBV segments, including TRBV5-6, TRBV5-1 and TRBV20-1, were significantly more frequent in patients than controls.

The source material was blood. The receptor set was obtained from a girl aged 10-17 years with multiple sclerosis.

The chain links TRBV18 to TRBJ2-7; D tentatively fits TRBD1 or TRBD2 (5 bases each). The length of the CDR3 is 15 residues. V was trimmed by 4 bases and J by 7 bases, leaving 20 bases between them. Germline loops: CDR1 KGHSH, CDR2 LQKENI. The CDR3 here is CASSLTGTVVGEQYF. For the CDR3, the DNA is TGTGCCAGCTCACTTACCGGGACGGTCGTAGGGGAGCAGTACTTC.

V gene TRBV6-2 or TRBV6-3 combines with J gene TRBJ2-6; D not certain. This CDR3 region has 15 residues. V was shortened by 6 bases and J by 4 bases, with 13 bases between the two germline ends. CDR1 is MNHEY, CDR2 SVGEGT, per germline. The DNA of the CDR3 is TGTGCCAGCAGCTATCAATTGAAAGGGGCCAACGTCCTGACTTTC. The encoded protein is CASSYQLKGANVLTF.

The chain couples TRBV13 to TRBJ2-3; weak D call: TRBD2 (5 bases). Trimming removed 4 bases at V and 2 bases at J, with 10 bases between. This CDR3 comprises 14 residues. Germline lookup yields CDR1 PRHDT and CDR2 FYEKMQ (reference sequence). CDR3 nucleotide sequence: TGTGCCAGCAGCTCCGGGATACTCACAGATACGCAGTATTTT. Amino acids: CASSSGILTDTQYF. The full variable domain, with the rest looked up from reference TRBV13 and TRBJ2-3, is AAGVIQSPRHLIKEKRETATLKCYPIPRHDTVYWYQQGPGQDPQFLISFYEKMQSDKGSIPDRFSAQQFSDYHSELNMSSLELGDSALYFCASSSGILTDTQYFGPGTRLTVL.

This clonotype occurred a few times. This chain links TRBV7-2 with TRBJ2-5; a weak D match, TRBD2 (6 bases). The CDR3 totals 13 residues. Trimming pared 4 bases from V and 2 bases from J, leaving 8 bases between. Germline lookup yields CDR1 SGHTA and CDR2 FQGNSA. The CDR3 region has the DNA TGTGCCAGCAGCTGGGGGGTTCAAGAGACCCAGTACTTC. This codes for CASSWGVQETQYF.

The chain has TRBV3-1 and TRBJ2-3; D is perhaps TRBD2 (6 bases). Germline-derived CDR1 and CDR2 are LGHDT and YNNKEL (reference sequence). V gave up 0 bases and J gave up 6 bases, with 16 bases separating them. The CDR3 is 16 residues long. The CDR3, as DNA: TGTGCCAGCAGCCAAGATGGAGGGCAGTCGAGGGATACGCAGTATTTT. Translation: CASSQDGGQSRDTQYF.

The rearrangement links TRBV11-2 to TRBJ2-4; D is perhaps TRBD2 (6 bases). The end of the DNA aligns better with TRBJ2-7, so the J call may be wrong. CDR3 size: 14 residues. CDR1 and CDR2 from the germline V gene are SGHAT and FQNNGV. The CDR3 spells CASSSPGLAYEQYF. The CDR3 bases are TGTGCCAGCAGCTCACCGGGACTCGCCTACGAGCAGTACTTC.

CDR3 nucleotides: TGTGCCAGCAGTTTCCTGACTAGCGGGAGGATAGGGTACAATGAGCAGTTCTTC. Protein sequence: CASSFLTSGRIGYNEQFF. The chain joins TRBV12-3 or TRBV12-4 to TRBJ2-1; 13 bases agree with TRBD2. The CDR3 length is 18 residues. V shed 3 bases, J shed 4 bases, and the junction held 9 bases outside the gene matches.

The chain joins TRBV11-2 to TRBJ1-4; D is ambiguous. CDR3 size: 16 residues. Germline V CDR1 and CDR2: SGHAT, FQNNGV. The V and J ends lost 3 bases and 0 bases respectively, with 11 bases between them. The CDR3 here is CASSLLTWATNEKLFF. The CDR3, as DNA: TGTGCCAGCAGCTTGCTTACGTGGGCAACTAATGAAAAACTGTTTTTT.

This chain links TRBV4-2 with TRBJ1-2; D unresolved. The CDR3 is made up of 12 amino acids. V was shortened by 3 bases and J by 8 bases, with 10 bases between the two germline ends. Germline V lookup: CDR1 LGHNA, CDR2 YNFKEQ. Here the CDR3 reads CASSHVLEGYTF. For the CDR3, the DNA is TGTGCCAGCAGCCATGTCCTAGAGGGCTACACCTTC.

A few counts support this clonotype. The chain joins TRBV7-6 to TRBJ2-3; perhaps TRBD2 as D (6 bases). V lost 1 base and J lost 5, with 13 bases in between. The length of the CDR3 is 15 residues. Germline loops: CDR1 SGHVS, CDR2 FNYEAQ. In DNA, the CDR3 is TGTGCCAGCAGCTTAGGTAGCGGAGAAGGAGATACGCAGTATTTT. Protein product: CASSLGSGEGDTQYF.

Of note for this clonotype: The junction and the germline gene differ at one end; a read error may be behind it. V is TRBV19 and J is TRBJ2-1; D is unclear. The CDR3 covers 14 residues. Germline V CDR1 and CDR2: LNHDA, SQIVND (reference sequence). The CDR3: CAGSTRSSYNEQFF. The CDR3 bases are TGTGCCGGTAGTACCCGTAGCTCCTACAATGAGCAGTTCTTC.

This clonotype was counted a few times. The chain joins TRBV4-2 to TRBJ2-7; 14 nucleotides match TRBD2. The CDR3 has 16 residues. Per germline, CDR1 LGHNA and CDR2 YNFKEQ. V was pared by 4 bases and J by 2 bases, with 4 bases of the junction left unmatched. The CDR3 nucleotides read TGTGCCAGCAGCCGTCCGGGACTAGCGGGAGCCTACGAGCAGTACTTC. Amino acids: CASSRPGLAGAYEQYF.

V is TRBV3-1 and J is TRBJ2-1, with 10 bases fitting TRBD2. The CDR3 length is 15 residues. V lost 4 bases and J lost 5; bases outside the gene matches: 5. The germline V gene has CDR1 LGHDT and CDR2 YNNKEL (reference sequence). The CDR3 DNA is TGTGCCAGCAGCCCACTAGCGGGATTTCACAATGAGCAGTTCTTC. It encodes CASSPLAGFHNEQFF.

This clonotype showed up just once. V is TRBV25-1 and J is TRBJ1-1; D uncertain. The germline gives CDR1 MGHDK, CDR2 SYGVNS. This CDR3 region has 18 residues. V was shortened by 0 bases and J by 7 bases, with 24 bases between the two germline ends. CDR3 sequence reads: CASSEYIPSEWQPNEAFF. The CDR3 coding sequence is TGTGCCAGCAGTGAATATATTCCCTCTGAGTGGCAGCCCAATGAAGCTTTCTTT.

This clonotype was seen only a few times. This sequence joins TRBV12-3 or TRBV12-4 and TRBJ2-7, with 7 positions matching TRBD1. The V gene end was trimmed by 5 bases and the J gene end by 0 bases; junction bases not matched to a gene: 7. The CDR3 sequence is 15 residues long. The CDR3 here is CASSRQGSTSYEQYF. The CDR3 bases are TGTGCCAGCAGTCGACAGGGCTCGACCTCCTACGAGCAGTACTTC.

The chain carries TRBV7-9 and TRBJ1-5, with D uncertain. CDR3 length: 16 amino acids. Between the trimmed V and J ends, which lost 1 base and 9 bases, there was a span of 19 bases. The V gene's germline CDR1 is SEHNR and CDR2 FQNEAQ (reference sequence). The CDR3 sequence is CASSLVWGTLAGPQHF. CDR3 DNA: TGTGCCAGCAGCTTAGTTTGGGGTACCCTAGCAGGGCCCCAGCATTTT.

This clonotype has more than one count but fewer than ten. The genes are TRBV19 and TRBJ2-7; D is unresolved. CDR3 size: 14 residues. Trimming stripped 4 bases from V and 4 bases from J, with 14 bases between. Looked up from germline, CDR1 is LNHDA and CDR2 is SQIVND (reference sequence). DNA for the CDR3: TGTGCCAGTAGTACCGGGCCTAACACTTACGAGCAGTACTTC. Translating it yields CASSTGPNTYEQYF.

The CDR3 nucleotides are TGTGCCAGCAGCCAAGGGTCCAGGCTAGCGGGGACCCAGTACTTC. This gives the protein CASSQGSRLAGTQYF. This sequence joins TRBV3-1 and TRBJ2-7, with 8 bases that match TRBD2. Near its end, the DNA agrees better with TRBJ2-5, so the J call may be wrong. Germline CDR1 LGHDT, CDR2 YNNKEL (reference sequence). The CDR3 is 15 residues long.

This clonotype has a single count. One junction end does not reproduce the germline sequence, and a read error may be involved. The chain uses TRBV13 and TRBJ2-1, with 8 bases that match TRBD1. The V gene's germline CDR1 is PRHDT and CDR2 FYEKMQ (reference sequence). The CDR3 runs to 17 residues. CDR3 in DNA: TGTGTCAGCAGCTTAGGGCAGGGGGCTTTATCCTACAATGAGCAGTTCTTC. It encodes CVSSLGQGALSYNEQFF. Full variable domain (missing parts from reference TRBV13 and TRBJ2-1): AAGVIQSPRHLIKEKRETATLKCYPIPRHDTVYWYQQGPGQDPQFLISFYEKMQSDKGSIPDRFSAQQFSDYHSELNMSSLELGDSALYFCVSSLGQGALSYNEQFFGPGTRLTVL.

The V and J genes are TRBV9 and TRBJ2-7; TRBD2 agrees at 11 bases. Germline V gives CDR1 SGDLS, CDR2 YYNGEE. This CDR3 is built from 15 residues. The junction had 5 bases not matched to a gene; V was cut back by 4 bases and J by 2 bases. Here the CDR3 reads CASSQGLAETYEQYF. The CDR3 DNA sequence: TGTGCCAGCAGCCAGGGACTAGCGGAAACCTACGAGCAGTACTTC.

The CDR3 sequence is CASSVEVGGRTDTQYF. The CDR3 DNA is TGTGCCAGCAGCGTGGAAGTAGGAGGGAGAACAGATACGCAGTATTTT. V usage is TRBV9 and J usage is TRBJ2-3, with D maybe TRBD2 (6 bases). V lost 2 bases and J lost 3, with 16 bases in between. Germline V gene data show CDR1 as SGDLS and CDR2 as YYNGEE. This CDR3 has 16 amino acids.